One sample yielded the 17 T cell receptor beta chains listed below, sequenced in a study of T cell clusters in autoimmune cytopenias. One tube held mixed TRB-A and TRB-B primer pools for touch-down PCR. TCRdb re-called the multiplex PCR reads; one entry per CDR3 protein, DNA not given. The listing records about 6,900 distinct CDR3 sequences. Some 40,000 genome equivalents of blood DNA were amplified for TRB. A further study also used this sample, focusing on T cell repertoires in aging, cancer and after chemotherapy.

The sample taken for sequencing was peripheral blood. These receptor sequences come from a human donor in good health.

The rearrangement links TRBV6-1 to TRBJ2-5; TCRdb designates TRBD2, a call that cannot be tested without DNA. Germline V CDR1 and CDR2: MNHNS, SASEGT. The CDR3 length is 15 residues. CDR3 in amino acids: CASSFGTAGRETQYF.

The gene calls are TRBV7-9 and TRBJ2-3; TCRdb lists TRBD1, though no DNA is available to test this call. CDR1 is SEHNR, CDR2 FQNEAQ, per germline (reference sequence). This CDR3 spans 14 amino acids. CDR3 protein: CASRRGSGPDTQYF.

The rearrangement links TRBV10-3 to TRBJ2-1; TCRdb reports TRBD1, a call that lacks DNA to check it against. The germline gives CDR1 ENHRY, CDR2 SYGVKD. CDR3 length: 16 amino acids. This CDR3 reads CAISPTLLSSYNEQFF.

V gene TRBV5-4 combines with J gene TRBJ2-5; TCRdb's D call, TRBD1, is unchecked because there is no DNA. The CDR3 loop spans 13 amino acids. CDR1 SGHNT and CDR2 YYREEE come from the germline V gene (reference sequence). CDR3 protein: CASSLAQGETQYF. The full variable domain, completed using reference TRBV5-4 and TRBJ2-5, is ETGVTQSPTHLIKTRGQQVTLRCSSQSGHNTVSWYQQALGQGPQFIFQYYREEENGRGNFPPRFSGLQFPNYSSELNVNALELDDSALYLCASSLAQGETQYFGPGTRLLVL.

The CDR3 sequence is CASSSTPNGGASSSEQYF. This chain connects TRBV5-1 to TRBJ2-7; TCRdb designates TRBD1, a call that cannot be tested without DNA. CDR1 is SGHRS, CDR2 YFSETQ, per germline. The length of the CDR3 is 18 residues.

The chain joins TRBV18 to TRBJ1-2; TCRdb reports TRBD1, a call that lacks DNA to check it against. CDR1 and CDR2 (germline): KGHSH, LQKENI. The CDR3 extends over 16 amino acids. The CDR3 reads CASSPQTAEYNYGYTF.

The chain employs TRBV5-1 and TRBJ2-1; TCRdb returns TRBD1, unconfirmable since there is no DNA. CDR1 is SGHRS and CDR2 is YFSETQ in the germline V gene. The length of the CDR3 is 15 residues. This CDR3 reads CASRPGQTSLHEQFF.

Its frequency marks this clonotype as medium-sized. The V gene is TRBV6-2 or TRBV6-3, the J gene TRBJ2-7; TCRdb designates TRBD1, a call that cannot be tested without DNA. CDR3 length equals 15 residues. CDR1 is MNHEY and CDR2 is SVGEGT in the germline V gene. CDR3 residues: CASSYSSSGSYEQYF.

V and J are TRBV6-5 and TRBJ2-1; TCRdb names TRBD2, which stays unverified in the absence of DNA. CDR3 length: 14 residues. Per germline, CDR1 MNHEY and CDR2 SVGAGI. The CDR3: CASSYSSRGNEQFF.

The genes are TRBV5-1 and TRBJ2-3. From germline, CDR1 is SGHRS and CDR2 YFSETQ. The CDR3 sequence is 14 residues long. Here the CDR3 reads CASSLGFFTDTQYF.

The chain combines TRBV18 with TRBJ1-2; TCRdb reports TRBD1, a call that lacks DNA to check it against. Germline assignment: CDR1 KGHSH and CDR2 LQKENI. The CDR3 is 15 amino acids. The CDR3 region is CASSPPDRPNYGYTF.

According to its frequency, this clonotype is medium-sized. The chain combines TRBV6-1 with TRBJ1-2. Germline V gene lookup returns CDR1 MNHNS and CDR2 SASEGT. The CDR3 is 12 amino acids. CDR3 protein: CASSVGPSGYTF.

This clonotype counts as medium-sized by frequency. The rearrangement links TRBV11-1 to TRBJ2-1; TCRdb calls TRBD1, which cannot be checked without DNA. The CDR3 spans 15 residues. CDR1 and CDR2 from the germline V gene are SGHAT and FQDESV (reference sequence). The CDR3 sequence: CASSPDPDRVNEQFF.

This chain connects TRBV5-4 to TRBJ2-1; TCRdb picks TRBD1, but there is no DNA to check that call. This CDR3 contains 14 residues. Germline-derived CDR1 and CDR2 are SGHNT and YYREEE (reference sequence). The chain's CDR3 is CASSLVGWPGGQFF. Complete variable domain (other parts from reference TRBV5-4 and TRBJ2-1): ETGVTQSPTHLIKTRGQQVTLRCSSQSGHNTVSWYQQALGQGPQFIFQYYREEENGRGNFPPRFSGLQFPNYSSELNVNALELDDSALYLCASSLVGWPGGQFFGPGTRLTVL.

The chain joins TRBV19 to TRBJ2-1; TCRdb's D gene call, TRBD2, goes unchecked for lack of DNA. The length of the CDR3 is 15 residues. Germline V gives CDR1 LNHDA, CDR2 SQIVND (reference sequence). CDR3 region: CASRAVEGGTSEQFF.

The chain couples TRBV6-5 to TRBJ1-2; TCRdb's D call of TRBD1 is untestable without DNA. In germline, CDR1 is MNHEY, CDR2 SVGAGI. The length of the CDR3 is 13 residues. This CDR3 is CASSRDRDYGYTF.

The chain links TRBV6-5 to TRBJ1-6; TCRdb names TRBD1, which stays unverified in the absence of DNA. This CDR3 has 14 residues. CDR1 is MNHEY and CDR2 is SVGAGI in the germline V gene. The CDR3 loop is CASSPRLSDSPLHF.